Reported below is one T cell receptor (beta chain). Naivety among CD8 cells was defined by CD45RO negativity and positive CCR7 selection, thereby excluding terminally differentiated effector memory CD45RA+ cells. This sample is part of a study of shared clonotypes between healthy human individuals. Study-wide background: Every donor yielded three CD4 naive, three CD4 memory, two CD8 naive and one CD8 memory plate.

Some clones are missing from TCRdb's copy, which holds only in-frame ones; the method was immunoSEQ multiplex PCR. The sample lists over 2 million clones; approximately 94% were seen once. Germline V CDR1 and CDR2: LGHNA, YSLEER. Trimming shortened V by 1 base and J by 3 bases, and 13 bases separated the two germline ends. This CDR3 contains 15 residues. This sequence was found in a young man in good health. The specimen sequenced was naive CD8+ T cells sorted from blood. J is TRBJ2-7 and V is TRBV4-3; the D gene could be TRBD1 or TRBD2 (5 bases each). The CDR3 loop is CASSQVPGPNYEQYF. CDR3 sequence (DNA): TGCGCCAGCAGCCAAGTACCGGGACCAAACTACGAGCAGTACTTC.